The 28 T cell receptor beta chains given below trace back to one sample, sequenced in a study of cytomegalovirus exposure and HLA in healthy donors. In the PCR, 60 Vbeta and 13 Jbeta primers were used. The repertoire was sequenced with immunoSEQ multiplex PCR; TCRdb's copy has only in-frame clones and lacks some. Among 180,000 or so clones, roughly 80% were seen once, and the ten largest hold around 4.1%. The material sequenced was PBMCs. The receptors stem from a woman aged 50 to 65 in good health and CMV-seropositive.

This clone was seen just once. The genes are TRBV4-3 and TRBJ1-2; D may be TRBD1 (6 bases). Looked up from germline, CDR1 is LGHNA and CDR2 is YSLEER. V lost 1 base to trimming and J lost 5 bases, with 17 bases between them. The CDR3 has 16 residues. The CDR3 loop reads CASSQVLEGVGYGYTF. The CDR3 DNA follows: TGCGCCAGCAGCCAAGTTCTCGAGGGGGTTGGGTATGGCTACACCTTC.

This chain connects TRBV7-2 to TRBJ1-2; D may be TRBD1 (6 bases). The CDR3 loop spans 13 amino acids. From germline, CDR1 is SGHTA and CDR2 FQGNSA. The V gene lost 3 bases and the J gene lost 8 bases, with 13 bases spanning the gap. The CDR3 loop reads CASSFQGKLGYTF. The CDR3, as DNA: TGTGCCAGCAGCTTTCAGGGGAAATTGGGCTACACCTTC.

The V gene is TRBV2, the J gene TRBJ2-5; D gene uncertain. Germline loops: CDR1 SNHLY, CDR2 FYNNEI. The CDR3 has 14 amino acids. V was shortened by 7 bases and J by 3 bases, with 15 bases between the two germline ends. The CDR3 DNA follows: TGTGCCAGCAAGCTCATAACTATGGAAGAGACCCAGTACTTC. Amino acids: CASKLITMEETQYF.

The chain has TRBV9 and TRBJ2-3, with 11 nucleotides matching TRBD2. The CDR3 is 16 amino acids. V lost 1 base to trimming and J lost 3 bases; unmatched junction nucleotides: 4. Germline V gene lookup returns CDR1 SGDLS and CDR2 YYNGEE. CDR3 region: CASSVITSGGTDTQYF. The CDR3 DNA follows: TGTGCCAGCAGCGTAATTACTAGCGGGGGAACAGATACGCAGTATTTT.

This clone has more than one count but fewer than ten. The CDR3: CASSPGGLGYTF. The CDR3 region has the DNA TGTGCCAGCAGTCCGGGGGGGCTCGGCTACACCTTC. The chain joins TRBV6-1 to TRBJ1-2; perhaps TRBD1 as D (6 bases). CDR1 is MNHNS, CDR2 SASEGT, per germline. Deletions cut 5 bases from V and 8 bases from J, with 12 bases between. The CDR3 covers 12 residues.

V gene TRBV30 combines with J gene TRBJ1-3, with no clear D. This CDR3 spans 12 amino acids. Germline V CDR1 and CDR2: GTSNPN, SVGIG (reference sequence). V was shortened by 0 bases and J by 4 bases, with 4 bases between the two germline ends. CDR3 sequence: CAWSVTGNTIYF. The CDR3 DNA reads TGTGCCTGGAGTGTTACAGGAAACACCATATATTTT. Together with reference TRBV30 and TRBJ1-3, the CDR3 gives the full variable domain: SQTIHQWPATLVQPVGSPLSLECTVEGTSNPNLYWYRQAAGRGLQLLFYSVGIGQISSEVPQNLSASRPQDRQFILSSKKLLLSDSGFYLCAWSVTGNTIYFGEGSWLTVV.

This chain uses TRBV5-4 with TRBJ2-3; D unresolved. The CDR3 sequence is 13 residues long. V lost 0 bases and J 4 bases, leaving 6 bases between the germline ends. In germline, CDR1 is SGHNT, CDR2 YYREEE (reference sequence). The CDR3 DNA sequence: TGTGCCAGCAGCTTGGGGCCTGCAGATACGCAGTATTTT. Translating it yields CASSLGPADTQYF.

The gene calls are TRBV5-6 and TRBJ2-1, with TRBD2 matching 9 bases. V trimming: 0 bases; J trimming: 7 bases; junction bases outside the gene matches: 5. The CDR3 length is 15 residues. The V gene's germline CDR1 is SGHDT and CDR2 YYEEEE. The CDR3 region has the DNA TGTGCCAGCAGCTTGGTAGCGGGAGCATGGAATGAGCAGTTCTTC. It yields the protein CASSLVAGAWNEQFF.

The gene calls are TRBV7-2 and TRBJ1-5; D may be TRBD1 (5 bases). Deletions cut 5 bases from V and 11 bases from J, with 19 bases between. CDR3 length equals 14 residues. Germline values: CDR1 SGHTA, CDR2 FQGNSA. The CDR3 sequence: CASSLRDGGLAQHF. The DNA of the CDR3 is TGTGCCAGCAGCCTTCGGGACGGGGGTTTGGCCCAGCATTTT.

This chain joins TRBV7-2 and TRBJ1-2, with D perhaps TRBD1 (5 bases). Germline V gene data show CDR1 as SGHTA and CDR2 as FQGNSA. Trimming took off 2 bases at V and 6 bases at J, with 16 bases between the two ends. The CDR3 is 15 amino acids. CDR3 amino acids: CASSLNHGQGDGYTF. CDR3 DNA sequence: TGTGCCAGCAGCTTAAATCACGGGCAGGGTGATGGCTACACCTTC.

The genes are TRBV12-2 and TRBJ2-7; the D call of TRBD2 is as the table states it, not checked on the DNA. TRBV12-2 represents a pseudogene. The length of the CDR3 is 17 residues. The CDR3 sequence is CASRSAGFGLASVEQYF. The DNA of the CDR3 is TGTGCAAGTCGCTCTGCTGGTTTCGGACTAGCGTCAGTGGAGCAGTACTTC.

This clone was counted only a few times. The chain employs TRBV30 and TRBJ2-7; 8 positions agree with TRBD2. V was clipped by 0 bases and J by 7 bases; unmatched bases: 11. The V gene's germline CDR1 is GTSNPN and CDR2 SVGIG (reference sequence). The CDR3 covers 15 residues. The CDR3 nucleotides are TGTGCCTGGAGTGTAAAAGCGGGGGATCTCCGAGAGCAGTACTTC. Translation gives CAWSVKAGDLREQYF.

This chain's CDR3 is CAWSTLAGYNEQFF. The CDR3 bases are TGTGCCTGGAGTACACTAGCGGGGTACAATGAGCAGTTCTTC. The chain recombines TRBV30 with TRBJ2-1; 10 bases fit TRBD2. With V trimmed by 2 bases and J by 4 bases, 2 bases remained unmatched. The CDR3 covers 14 residues. CDR1 and CDR2 (germline): GTSNPN, SVGIG (reference sequence).

The chain couples TRBV5-1 to TRBJ2-5; D is unresolved. The CDR3 extends over 15 amino acids. From germline, CDR1 is SGHRS and CDR2 YFSETQ. Trimming removed 0 bases from V and 2 bases from J, with 11 bases in between. Here the CDR3 reads CASSLVGSPQETQYF. Written as DNA, the CDR3 is TGCGCCAGCAGCTTGGTCGGGTCCCCTCAAGAGACCCAGTACTTC. Complete variable domain (other parts from reference TRBV5-1 and TRBJ2-5): KAGVTQTPRYLIKTRGQQVTLSCSPISGHRSVSWYQQTPGQGLQFLFEYFSETQRNKGNFPGRFSGRQFSNSRSEMNVSTLELGDSALYLCASSLVGSPQETQYFGPGTRLLVL.

This clone has only a few counts. The chain recombines TRBV7-9 with TRBJ2-7; 7 nucleotides agree with TRBD2. The CDR3 covers 14 residues. Germline V gene sequence: CDR1 SEHNR, CDR2 FQNEAQ (reference sequence). V was clipped by 4 bases and J by 5 bases; unmatched bases: 8. The DNA of the CDR3 is TGTGCCAGCAGCTCCTTAGCGGGTCGCGACGAGCAGTACTTC. Translated, it gives CASSSLAGRDEQYF.

This clone has more than one count but fewer than ten. This chain connects TRBV28 to TRBJ2-1, with 10 positions matching TRBD2. The CDR3 has 15 amino acids. The germline gives CDR1 MDHEN, CDR2 SYDVKM. V lost 5 bases to trimming and J lost 2 bases; unmatched junction nucleotides: 3. The CDR3 protein is CASSRTSGAYNEQFF. The CDR3 region has the DNA TGTGCCAGCAGTCGGACTAGCGGAGCCTACAATGAGCAGTTCTTC.

This chain uses TRBV7-2 with TRBJ2-3; 14 bases line up with TRBD2. This CDR3 spans 15 amino acids. V lost 7 bases and J lost 6; bases outside the gene matches: 6. Per germline, CDR1 SGHTA and CDR2 FQGNSA. The CDR3 reads CASTLGLAGADTQYF. CDR3 nucleotides: TGTGCCAGCACACTGGGACTAGCGGGAGCGGATACGCAGTATTTT.

This clone appeared a few times. This chain joins TRBV7-9 and TRBJ1-2; possibly TRBD1 for D (5 bases). CDR1 and CDR2 from the germline V gene are SEHNR and FQNEAQ (reference sequence). Between the trimmed V and J ends, which lost 5 bases and 0 bases, there was a span of 19 bases. This CDR3 is built from 17 residues. The CDR3 DNA is TGTGCCAGCAGCCCACTCAGGGAGGCCTTAGCTAACTATGGCTACACCTTC. Translated, it gives CASSPLREALANYGYTF.

On this clone: Other DNA sequences of this sample code for an identical CDR3. This chain links TRBV5-1 with TRBJ1-1; no definite D call. CDR1 is SGHRS, CDR2 YFSETQ, per germline. The V gene lost 0 bases and the J gene lost 3 bases, with 12 bases spanning the gap. The CDR3 spans 15 residues. Here the CDR3 reads CASSLVASEDTEAFF. Written as DNA, the CDR3 is TGCGCCAGCAGCTTGGTGGCTTCAGAGGACACTGAAGCTTTCTTT.

This sequence joins TRBV4-1 and TRBJ1-2, with TRBD1 matching 10 bases. With V trimmed by 6 bases and J by 6 bases, 10 bases remained unmatched. Germline-derived CDR1 and CDR2 are MGHRA and YSYEKL. CDR3 length equals 15 residues. The CDR3 sequence: CASRLTGGILNGYTF. As DNA, the CDR3 is TGCGCCAGCAGACTGACAGGGGGCATTTTAAATGGCTACACCTTC.

This clone was detected only once. V is TRBV6-1 and J is TRBJ2-5; 9 bases agree with TRBD1. Looked up from germline, CDR1 is MNHNS and CDR2 is SASEGT. The junction had 14 bases not matched to a gene; V was cut back by 10 bases and J by 5 bases. The CDR3 spans 15 residues. The CDR3 DNA follows: TGTGCCATAAGGGGACAGGGAGGTGAGTCGGAGACCCAGTACTTC. Translating gives CAIRGQGGESETQYF.

V usage is TRBV28 and J usage is TRBJ1-1; D is ambiguous. The germline CDR1 and CDR2 sequences are MDHEN and SYDVKM. This CDR3 has 14 amino acids. V was shortened by 6 bases and J by 0 bases, with 11 bases between the two germline ends. CDR3 amino acids: CASRRSDLNTEAFF. The CDR3 DNA reads TGTGCCAGCAGACGTTCGGACTTGAACACTGAAGCTTTCTTT.

CDR3 sequence reads: CASSLDAGATYNEQFF. CDR3 bases: TGTGCCAGCAGCTTAGATGCGGGAGCGACCTACAATGAGCAGTTCTTC. This chain links TRBV11-3 with TRBJ2-1; 7 bases are shared with TRBD2. With V trimmed by 0 bases and J by 2 bases, 4 bases remained unmatched. The CDR3 extends over 16 amino acids. Germline V lookup: CDR1 SGHNT, CDR2 YENEEA.

This sequence joins TRBV11-2 and TRBJ1-1, with D possibly being TRBD1 (5 bases). Trimming shortened V by 0 bases and J by 0 bases, and 8 bases separated the two germline ends. Germline CDR1 reads SGHAT; CDR2 reads FQNNGV. The CDR3 runs 15 residues. CDR3 protein: CASSLEGGMNTEAFF. CDR3 nucleotide sequence: TGTGCCAGCAGCTTAGAGGGGGGGATGAACACTGAAGCTTTCTTT.

This clone was detected once. The chain joins TRBV6-1 to TRBJ2-7; 7 positions agree with TRBD1. The germline gives CDR1 MNHNS, CDR2 SASEGT. The CDR3 runs to 15 residues. J was trimmed by 5 bases and V by 8 bases; bases with no gene match: 15. DNA for the CDR3: TGTGCCAGCGAGGGTACAGGGGAAACGAGGGACGAGCAGTACTTC. It yields the protein CASEGTGETRDEQYF.

This chain connects TRBV4-3 to TRBJ2-5, with a tentative D call TRBD1 (6 bases). The CDR3 length is 16 residues. Trimming removed 0 bases from V and 2 bases from J, with 13 bases in between. CDR1 and CDR2 (germline): LGHNA, YSLEER. DNA of the CDR3: TGCGCCAGCAGCCAAGATTTCGGACAGCCACAAGAGACCCAGTACTTC. This translates into CASSQDFGQPQETQYF.

The rearrangement uses TRBV4-2 and TRBJ2-3, with 15 bases aligning to TRBD2. Looked up from germline, CDR1 is LGHNA and CDR2 is YNFKEQ. There are 22 residues in the CDR3. The ends lost 4 bases at V and 3 bases at J; junction bases unmatched: 20. CDR3 nucleotides: TGTGCCAGCAGCCGATCAGACATTGGACTAGCGGGAGGGGAATTATCTACAGATACGCAGTATTTT. Translating it yields CASSRSDIGLAGGELSTDTQYF.

The chain is built from TRBV6-1 and TRBJ1-4; 10 bases are a match to TRBD1. V was pared by 6 bases and J by 8 bases, with 3 bases of the junction left unmatched. This CDR3 has 13 residues. Germline V gene sequence: CDR1 MNHNS, CDR2 SASEGT. The DNA of the CDR3 is TGTGCCAGCAGCCGGGACAGGGGCGAAAAACTGTTTTTT. It codes for CASSRDRGEKLFF.